The TCR beta chain under discussion was sequenced for a study of T cells in pancreatic ductal adenocarcinoma. The assay was immunoSEQ multiplex PCR, and TCRdb's table has in-frame clones only and misses some. The data contain more than 85,000 clones, roughly 95% of them singletons. The germline V gene encodes CDR1 LNHDA and CDR2 SQIVND (reference sequence). The V gene end was trimmed by 5 bases and the J gene end by 8 bases; junction bases not matched to a gene: 9. The CDR3 is made up of 14 amino acids. Selected pancreatic ductal adenocarcinoma patients had undergone surgery without neoadjuvant therapy.

The rearrangement uses TRBV19 and TRBJ2-1; 7 bases agree with TRBD1. Sequencing was performed on PBMCs. This TCR was sampled from a human donor with pancreatic ductal adenocarcinoma. The CDR3 loop is CASSAYRGTDEQFF. Written as DNA, the CDR3 is TGTGCCAGTAGTGCCTACAGGGGTACTGATGAGCAGTTCTTC.